This T cell receptor (beta chain) originates from a study of Ad26.COV2.S vaccination and SARS-CoV-2 variants. As concerns this clone: Other DNA sequences in the sample encode the same CDR3.

The treatment denotes: some 20 received Ad26.COV2.S at low or high dose, single or two shots; several received placebo; per-sample allocation not given. Sampling happened 63 days after the first vaccine or placebo injection. The repertoire was sequenced with immunoSEQ multiplex PCR; TCRdb's copy has only in-frame clones and lacks some. The repertoire holds fewer than 900,000 clones, with 70% to 90% as singletons. Sequenced here: peripheral blood, sampled in a trial of Ad26.COV2.S vaccine versus placebo. The sequence came from a person aged 18 to 59 who received the Ad26.COV2.S COVID-19 vaccine or a placebo.

This chain's CDR3 is CASSLEAAIYEQYF. As DNA, the CDR3 is TGTGCCAGCAGCTTAGAGGCAGCTATTTACGAGCAGTACTTC. This rearrangement joins TRBV7-2 to TRBJ2-7; D gene uncertain. V was trimmed by 1 base and J by 4 bases, leaving 11 bases between them. The germline gives CDR1 SGHTA, CDR2 FQGNSA. The CDR3 contains 14 residues.